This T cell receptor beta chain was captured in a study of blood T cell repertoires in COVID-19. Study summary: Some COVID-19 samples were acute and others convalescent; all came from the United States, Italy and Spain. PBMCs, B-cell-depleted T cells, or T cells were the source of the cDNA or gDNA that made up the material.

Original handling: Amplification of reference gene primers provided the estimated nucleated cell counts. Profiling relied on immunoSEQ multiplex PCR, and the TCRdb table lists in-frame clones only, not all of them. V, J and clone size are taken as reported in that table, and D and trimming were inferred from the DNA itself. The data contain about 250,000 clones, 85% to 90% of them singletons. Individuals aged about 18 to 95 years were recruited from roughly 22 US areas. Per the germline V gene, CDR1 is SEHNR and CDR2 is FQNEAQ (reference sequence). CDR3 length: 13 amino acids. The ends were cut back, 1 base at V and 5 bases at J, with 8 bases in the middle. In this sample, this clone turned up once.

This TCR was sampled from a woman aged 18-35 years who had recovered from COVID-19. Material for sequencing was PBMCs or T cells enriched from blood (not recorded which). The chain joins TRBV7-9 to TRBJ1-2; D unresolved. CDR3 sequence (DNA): TGTGCCAGCAGCTTAGGAGGTAGTTATGGCTACACCTTC. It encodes CASSLGGSYGYTF.